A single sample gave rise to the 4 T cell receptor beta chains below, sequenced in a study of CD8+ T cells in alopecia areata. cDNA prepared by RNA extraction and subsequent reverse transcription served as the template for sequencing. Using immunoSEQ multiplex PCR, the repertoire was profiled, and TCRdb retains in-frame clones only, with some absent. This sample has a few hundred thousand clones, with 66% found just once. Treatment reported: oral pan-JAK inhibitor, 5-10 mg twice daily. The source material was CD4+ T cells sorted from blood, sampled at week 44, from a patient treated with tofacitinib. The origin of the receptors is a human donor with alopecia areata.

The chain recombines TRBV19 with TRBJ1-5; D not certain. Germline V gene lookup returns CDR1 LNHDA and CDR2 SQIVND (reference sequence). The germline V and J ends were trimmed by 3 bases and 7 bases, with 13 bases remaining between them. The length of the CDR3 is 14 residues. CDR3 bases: TGTGCCAGTAGTATTGGCCCCGGAGGGCAGCCCCAGCATTTT. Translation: CASSIGPGGQPQHF.

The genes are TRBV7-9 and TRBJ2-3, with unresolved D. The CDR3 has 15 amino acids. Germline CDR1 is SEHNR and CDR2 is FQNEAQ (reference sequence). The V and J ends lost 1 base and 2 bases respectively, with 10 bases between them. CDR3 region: CASSLGITDTDTQYF. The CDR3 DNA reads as TGTGCCAGCAGCTTAGGTATCACCGACACAGATACGCAGTATTTT.

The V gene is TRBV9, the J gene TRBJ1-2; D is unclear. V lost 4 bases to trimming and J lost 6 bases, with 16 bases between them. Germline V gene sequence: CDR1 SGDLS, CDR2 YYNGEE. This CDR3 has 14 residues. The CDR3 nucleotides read TGTGCCAGCAGCCCTTACAAGGGAATTAATGGCTACACCTTC. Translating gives CASSPYKGINGYTF.

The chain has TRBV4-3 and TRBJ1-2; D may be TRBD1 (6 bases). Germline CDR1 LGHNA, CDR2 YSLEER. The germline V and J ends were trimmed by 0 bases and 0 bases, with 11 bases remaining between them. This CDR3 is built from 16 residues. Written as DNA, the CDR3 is TGCGCCAGCAGCCAAGAGGAGGGGGTAGCTAACTATGGCTACACCTTC. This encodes CASSQEEGVANYGYTF.